Detailed here is one T cell receptor beta chain. What antigen it recognizes has not been identified. There are no base qualities to consult, and no much larger clone falls within one base. These data are taken from a study of graft-versus-host responses after intestinal transplantation listed by TCRdb under 2021. With regard to the full study: Recipients received multivisceral, liver-intestinal, or isolated intestinal transplants. All recipients received anti-thymocyte globulin induction followed by maintenance tacrolimus and steroids for around three years. Graft-versus-host and host-versus-graft alloreactive T cell clones were tracked in the graft, circulation and bone marrow after intestinal transplantation using bulk TCR-beta CDR3 sequencing. To identify alloreactive clones, pre-transplant mixed lymphocyte reaction products were sequenced and then compared with unstimulated pre-transplant donor and recipient T cells. Of the roughly 25 intestinal transplant recipients enrolled in the cohort, one of whom was a retransplant, a few patients without pretransplant specimens were excluded. A peak of at least 4% donor T cells among recipient peripheral blood mononuclear cells was the definition used for donor T cell macrochimerism. Rather than going through the commercial service, samples from a few later patients were sequenced in-house on an Illumina MiSeq and processed with MiXCR.

CDR1 MGHDK and CDR2 SYGVNS were looked up in the germline V gene. The CDR3 spans 12 residues, from the cysteine through the phenylalanine. Of the read, only the CDR3 DNA is kept; its 36 bases are in frame from base 1. V loses 7 bases of germline sequence and J loses 9 bases, and the interval between the two ends is 15 bases. Sample time point, as interpreted from the label and publication: cells obtained before transplantation from donor or recipient. CD3+CD4+ and CD3+CD8+ populations were FACS-sorted from unstimulated pre-transplant donor and recipient cells taken from spleen or lymph nodes. Findings and caveats that apply to the study as a whole: The relatively low number and heterogeneity of intestinal transplant patients limited the conclusions. Early after transplant, declines in HvG clones were associated with peak levels of circulating GvH clones. GvH clones were found in recipient bone marrow, and some of the GvH clones appeared earlier in ileal mucosa or blood, which is consistent with an intestinal mucosal origin. In the allografts of patients with donor T cell macrochimerism, GvH to HvG T cell clonal ratios were high.

To prepare the library, the immunoSEQ multiplex PCR assay was applied. In most patients, genomic DNA was isolated using the Qiagen DNeasy Blood and Tissue Kit and sent frozen to Adaptive Biotechnologies for TCR sequencing. For most patients, genomic DNA was subjected to high-throughput TCR-beta CDR3 sequencing by Adaptive Biotechnologies. Regarding the original processing steps: Adaptive's ImmunoSEQ software supplied the TCR sequencing data for around 17 patients, while MiXCR and VDJtools were used to process three other patients. To correct CD4 versus CD8 sorting errors, sequences present in both subsets at a frequency ratio below 5:1 were removed. CDR3 nucleotide sequences shared by donor and recipient were removed because the origin of these sequences could not be assigned. Alloreactive clones required at least 2-fold expansion over unstimulated cells and minimum CFSE-low frequency of 0.002% (template counts) or 0.001% (read counts). Clones were considered mappable if detected in sequenced pre-transplant spleen, lymph node, or MLR CFSE-low populations of the donor or recipient. The cumulative frequency of alloreactive clones was calculated as a percentage of all sequences, weighted by copy number. TCRdb provides this immuneACCESS table in a form limited to in-frame rearrangements. Some clones are lacking; in checked studies, under half of them reflect an unresolved V gene, and why the rest are absent is not known. V, J and clone size are those of that table, while D and trimming were read from the DNA. The sample contains about 120,000 clones, 90% to 95% of them found a single time. The ten largest clones add up to 0.095% to 0.15% of the sample.

The TCR was taken from a human donor who received an intestinal transplant. The chain was built from TRBV25-1 and TRBJ1-2; tentative D gene TRBD1, with 5 bases matching. The source material was unstimulated CD4+ T cells sorted from spleen or lymph node cells, sampled before intestinal transplant. Here is the DNA: TGTGCCAGCAATACGGGGGAAAGACGCTACACCTTC. Its protein is CASNTGERRYTF.